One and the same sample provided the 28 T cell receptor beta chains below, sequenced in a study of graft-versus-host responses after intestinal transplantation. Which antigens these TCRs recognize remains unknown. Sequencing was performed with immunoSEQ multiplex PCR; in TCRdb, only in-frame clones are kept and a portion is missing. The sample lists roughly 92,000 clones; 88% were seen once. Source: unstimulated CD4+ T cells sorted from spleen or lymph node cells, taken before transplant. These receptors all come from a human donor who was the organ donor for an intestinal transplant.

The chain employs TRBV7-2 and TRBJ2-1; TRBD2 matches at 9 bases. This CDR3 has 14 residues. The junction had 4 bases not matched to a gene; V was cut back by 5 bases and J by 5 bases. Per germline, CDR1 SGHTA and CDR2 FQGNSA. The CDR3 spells CASSPRLADNEQFF. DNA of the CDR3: TGTGCCAGCAGCCCTCGACTAGCGGACAATGAGCAGTTCTTC.

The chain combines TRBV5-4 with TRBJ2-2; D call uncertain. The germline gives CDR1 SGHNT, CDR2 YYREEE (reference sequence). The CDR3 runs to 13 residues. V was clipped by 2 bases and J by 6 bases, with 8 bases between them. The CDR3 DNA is TGTGCCAGCAGCTTTACTCCACCCGGGGAGCTGTTTTTT. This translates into CASSFTPPGELFF.

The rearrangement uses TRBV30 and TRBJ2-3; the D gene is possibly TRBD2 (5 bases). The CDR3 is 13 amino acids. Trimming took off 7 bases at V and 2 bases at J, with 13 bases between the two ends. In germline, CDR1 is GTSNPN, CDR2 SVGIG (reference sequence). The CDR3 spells CAFGLTVTDTQYF. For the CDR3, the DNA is TGTGCCTTCGGACTTACCGTCACAGATACGCAGTATTTT.

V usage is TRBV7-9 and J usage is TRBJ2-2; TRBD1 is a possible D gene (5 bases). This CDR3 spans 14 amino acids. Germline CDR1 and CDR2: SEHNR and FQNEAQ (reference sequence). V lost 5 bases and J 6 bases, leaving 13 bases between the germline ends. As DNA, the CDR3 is TGTGCCAGCAGCAATCCCCTCAGGGCCGGGGAGCTGTTTTTT. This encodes CASSNPLRAGELFF.

The CDR3 region has the DNA TGTGCCAGCAGCTCCGGCAGGGACTATGGCTACACCTTC. As protein: CASSSGRDYGYTF. The J gene is TRBJ1-2, the V gene TRBV28; weak D call: TRBD1 (5 bases). Germline CDR1 MDHEN, CDR2 SYDVKM. The V gene lost 6 bases and the J gene lost 3 bases, with 11 bases spanning the gap. This CDR3 spans 13 amino acids.

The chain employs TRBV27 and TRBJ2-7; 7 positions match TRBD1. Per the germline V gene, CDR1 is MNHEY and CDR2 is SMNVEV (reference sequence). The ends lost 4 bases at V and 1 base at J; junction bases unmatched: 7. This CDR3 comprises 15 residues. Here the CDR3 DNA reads TGTGCCAGCAGTTCCTACAGGGGTGGGTCCTACGAGCAGTACTTC. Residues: CASSSYRGGSYEQYF.

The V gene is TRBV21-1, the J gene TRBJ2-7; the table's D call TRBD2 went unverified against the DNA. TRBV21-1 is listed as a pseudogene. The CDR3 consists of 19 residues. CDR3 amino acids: CASSAKARGAGSLPLPQYF. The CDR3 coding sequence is TGTGCCAGCAGCGCAAAGGCGCGAGGAGCCGGGTCCCTACCTCTCCCTCAGTACTTC.

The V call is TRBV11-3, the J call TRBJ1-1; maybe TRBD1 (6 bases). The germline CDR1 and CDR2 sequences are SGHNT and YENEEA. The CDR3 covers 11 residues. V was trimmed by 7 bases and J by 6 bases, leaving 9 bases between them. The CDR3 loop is CASNRVSEAFF. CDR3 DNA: TGTGCCAGCAACAGGGTCTCTGAAGCTTTCTTT. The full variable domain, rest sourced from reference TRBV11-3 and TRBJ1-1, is EAGVVQSPRYKIIEKKQPVAFWCNPISGHNTLYWYLQNLGQGPELLIRYENEEAVDDSQLPKDRFSAERLKGVDSTLKIQPAELGDSAVYLCASNRVSEAFFGQGTRLTVV.

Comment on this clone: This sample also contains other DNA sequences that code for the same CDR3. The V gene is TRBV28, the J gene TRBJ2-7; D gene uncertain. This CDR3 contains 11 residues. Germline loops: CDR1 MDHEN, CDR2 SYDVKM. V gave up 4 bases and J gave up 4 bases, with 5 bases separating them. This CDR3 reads CASSSPYEQYF. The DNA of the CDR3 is TGTGCCAGCAGTTCCCCGTACGAGCAGTACTTC.

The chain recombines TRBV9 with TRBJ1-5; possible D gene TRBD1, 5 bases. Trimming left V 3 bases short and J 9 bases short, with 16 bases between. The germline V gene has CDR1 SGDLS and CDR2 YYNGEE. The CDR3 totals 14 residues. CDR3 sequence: CASSGKEAGGPQHF. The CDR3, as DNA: TGTGCCAGCAGCGGGAAGGAGGCCGGGGGGCCCCAGCATTTT.

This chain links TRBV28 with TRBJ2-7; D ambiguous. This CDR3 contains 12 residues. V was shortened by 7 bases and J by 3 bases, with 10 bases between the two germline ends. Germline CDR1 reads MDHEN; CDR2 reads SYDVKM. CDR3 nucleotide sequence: TGTGCCAGCACCGCCAGTGGCTACGAGCAGTACTTC. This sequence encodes CASTASGYEQYF.

CDR3 DNA sequence: TGCGCCAGCAGTGAACAAGGACAGACCTATGGCTACACCTTC. The encoded protein is CASSEQGQTYGYTF. V is TRBV10-2 and J is TRBJ1-2, with D perhaps TRBD1 (6 bases). From germline, CDR1 is WSHSY and CDR2 SAAADI. This CDR3 spans 14 amino acids. V gave up 3 bases and J gave up 4 bases, with 12 bases separating them.

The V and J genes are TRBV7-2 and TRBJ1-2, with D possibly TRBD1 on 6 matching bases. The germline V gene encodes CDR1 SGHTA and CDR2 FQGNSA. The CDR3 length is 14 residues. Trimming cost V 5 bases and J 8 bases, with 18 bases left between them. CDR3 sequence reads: CASSQRGGPFGYTF. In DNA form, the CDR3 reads TGTGCCAGCAGCCAACGGGGGGGCCCCTTCGGCTACACCTTC.

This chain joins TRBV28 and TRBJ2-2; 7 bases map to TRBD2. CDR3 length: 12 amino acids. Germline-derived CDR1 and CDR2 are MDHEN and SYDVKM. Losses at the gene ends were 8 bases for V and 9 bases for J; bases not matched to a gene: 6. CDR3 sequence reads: CASGLGGRELFF. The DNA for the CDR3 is TGTGCCAGCGGCCTGGGGGGGAGGGAGCTGTTTTTT.

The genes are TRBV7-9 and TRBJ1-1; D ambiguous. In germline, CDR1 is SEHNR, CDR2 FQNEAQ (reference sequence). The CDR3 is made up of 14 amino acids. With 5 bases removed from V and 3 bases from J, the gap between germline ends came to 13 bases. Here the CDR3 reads CASSPGIAHTEAFF. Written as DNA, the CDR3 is TGTGCCAGCAGCCCCGGGATTGCTCACACTGAAGCTTTCTTT.

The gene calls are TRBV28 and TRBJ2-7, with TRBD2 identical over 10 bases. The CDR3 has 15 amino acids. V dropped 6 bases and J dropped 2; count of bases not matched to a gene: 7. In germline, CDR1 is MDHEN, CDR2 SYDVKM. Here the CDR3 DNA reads TGTGCCAGCAGACTACTAGCGGGATTTACCTACGAGCAGTACTTC. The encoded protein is CASRLLAGFTYEQYF. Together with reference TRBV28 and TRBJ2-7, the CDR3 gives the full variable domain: DVKVTQSSRYLVKRTGEKVFLECVQDMDHENMFWYRQDPGLGLRLIYFSYDVKMKEKGDIPEGYSVSREKKERFSLILESASTNQTSMYLCASRLLAGFTYEQYFGPGTRLTVT.

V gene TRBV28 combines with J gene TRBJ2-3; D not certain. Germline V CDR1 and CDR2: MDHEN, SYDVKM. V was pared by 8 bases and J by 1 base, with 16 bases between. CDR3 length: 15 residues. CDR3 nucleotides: TGTGCCAGCCGGTCCCAAGGAGCAGGCACAGATACGCAGTATTTT. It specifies CASRSQGAGTDTQYF.

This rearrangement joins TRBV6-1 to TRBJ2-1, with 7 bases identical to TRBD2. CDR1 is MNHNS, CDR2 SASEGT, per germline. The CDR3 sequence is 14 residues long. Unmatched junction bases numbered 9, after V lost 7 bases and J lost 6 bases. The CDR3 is CASIRAGKVNEQFF. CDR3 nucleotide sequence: TGTGCCAGCATAAGAGCGGGAAAGGTCAATGAGCAGTTCTTC.

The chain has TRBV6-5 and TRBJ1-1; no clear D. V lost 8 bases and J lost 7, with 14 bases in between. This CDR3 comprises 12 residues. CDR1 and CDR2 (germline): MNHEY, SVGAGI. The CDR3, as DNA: TGTGCCAGCTCTGAGTTGGGGAGTGAAGCTTTCTTT. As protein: CASSELGSEAFF.

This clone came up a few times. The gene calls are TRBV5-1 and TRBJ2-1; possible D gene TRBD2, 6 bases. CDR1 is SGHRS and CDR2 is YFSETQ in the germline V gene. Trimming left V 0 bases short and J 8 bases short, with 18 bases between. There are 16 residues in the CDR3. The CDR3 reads CASSLEIFPGGDEQFF. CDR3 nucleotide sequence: TGCGCCAGCAGCTTGGAAATTTTTCCTGGCGGGGATGAGCAGTTCTTC.

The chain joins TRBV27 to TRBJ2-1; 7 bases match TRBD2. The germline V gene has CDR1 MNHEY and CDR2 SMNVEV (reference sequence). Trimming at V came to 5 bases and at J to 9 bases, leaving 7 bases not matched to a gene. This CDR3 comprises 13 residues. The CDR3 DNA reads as TGTGCCAGCAGTGCGCCGGGGGGTAGTGAGCAGTTCTTC. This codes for CASSAPGGSEQFF.

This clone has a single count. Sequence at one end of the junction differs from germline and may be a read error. This chain's CDR3 is CASSLLAFYDEQFF. CDR3 sequence (DNA): TGTGCCAGCAGCTTATTAGCCTTCTACGATGAGCAGTTCTTC. This chain joins TRBV11-2 and TRBJ2-1; D gene ambiguous. Germline V gene lookup returns CDR1 SGHAT and CDR2 FQNNGV. The CDR3 is made up of 14 amino acids.

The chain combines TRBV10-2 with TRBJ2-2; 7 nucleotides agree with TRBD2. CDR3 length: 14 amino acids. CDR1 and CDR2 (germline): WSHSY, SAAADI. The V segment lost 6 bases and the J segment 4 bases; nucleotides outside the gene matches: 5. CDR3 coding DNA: TGCGCCAGCAGGGACTGGGGGGGCACCGGGGAGCTGTTTTTT. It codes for CASRDWGGTGELFF.

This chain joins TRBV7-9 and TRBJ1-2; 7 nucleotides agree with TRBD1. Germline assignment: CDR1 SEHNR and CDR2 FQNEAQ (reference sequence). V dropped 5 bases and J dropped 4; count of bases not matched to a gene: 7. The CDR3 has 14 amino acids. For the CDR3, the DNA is TGTGCCAGCAGCCCCCAAGGGGGCACCTATGGCTACACCTTC. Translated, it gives CASSPQGGTYGYTF. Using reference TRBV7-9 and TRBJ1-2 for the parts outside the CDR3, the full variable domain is DTGVSQNPRHKITKRGQNVTFRCDPISEHNRLYWYRQTLGQGPEFLTYFQNEAQLEKSRLLSDRFSAERPKGSFSTLEIQRTEQGDSAMYLCASSPQGGTYGYTFGSGTRLTVV.

CDR3 sequence: CASSSRTGRGGTEAFF. The CDR3 bases are TGTGCCAGCAGTTCCCGGACAGGGCGGGGGGGAACTGAAGCTTTCTTT. This rearrangement joins TRBV27 to TRBJ1-1; TRBD1 matches at 8 bases. CDR1 and CDR2 (germline): MNHEY, SMNVEV (reference sequence). The CDR3 sequence is 16 residues long. V was clipped by 4 bases and J by 5 bases; unmatched bases: 12.

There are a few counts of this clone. The CDR3 coding sequence is TGTGCCAGCAGCTTCGAGCGGAATTCCTACGAGCAGTACTTC. This translates into CASSFERNSYEQYF. V gene TRBV11-2 combines with J gene TRBJ2-7; the D gene is possibly TRBD2 (5 bases). The germline V gene has CDR1 SGHAT and CDR2 FQNNGV. CDR3 length: 14 residues. The V end lost 3 bases, the J end lost 1 base, and 10 bases lay between the germline ends.

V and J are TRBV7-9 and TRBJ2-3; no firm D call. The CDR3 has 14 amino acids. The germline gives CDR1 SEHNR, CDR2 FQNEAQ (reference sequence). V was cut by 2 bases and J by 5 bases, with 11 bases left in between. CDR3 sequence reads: CASSLWREEDTQYF. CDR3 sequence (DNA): TGTGCCAGCAGCTTATGGCGAGAGGAAGATACGCAGTATTTT.

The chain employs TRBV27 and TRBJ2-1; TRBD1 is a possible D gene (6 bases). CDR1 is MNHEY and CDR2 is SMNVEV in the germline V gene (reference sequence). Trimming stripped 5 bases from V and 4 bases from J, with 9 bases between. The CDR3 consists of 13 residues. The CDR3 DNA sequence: TGTGCCAGCAGTACGACAGGTTACAATGAGCAGTTCTTC. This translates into CASSTTGYNEQFF.